Listed below are T cell receptor beta chains from one sample, sequenced in a study of monozygotic twins with inflammatory bowel disease. No DNA is given; TCRdb re-called the 5' RACE reads and lists each CDR3 protein once. The sample table sets out some 130,000 distinct CDR3 sequences. The sequenced sample consisted of blood. The receptor set was obtained from a human donor with ulcerative colitis or Crohn's disease, or a healthy co-twin of an affected twin (not recorded which). Both conserved end residues are part of each CDR3.

>TRBJ1-1|TRBV12-3/TRBV12-4
CASSLGTASTEAFF
>TRBJ2-3|TRBV24-1
CATSENLWTDTQYF
>TRBJ2-6|TRBV5-1
CASSPGRSGRGPRSGANVLTF
>TRBJ1-2|TRBV28
CASSFRGGYTF
>TRBJ2-5|TRBV15
CATSREMVRPETQYF
>TRBJ2-2|TRBV5-6
CASSADPSGELFF
>TRBJ2-7|TRBV5-1
CASSLNTGQDEQYF
>TRBJ1-5|TRBV11-2
CASSLDPGTTRTGNQPQHF
>TRBJ2-4|TRBV10-3
CAIGDRESEINIQYF
>TRBJ2-2|TRBV6-5
CASSYSDLLGLTGELFF
>TRBJ1-1|TRBV5-1
CASSLVGTGGNTEAFF
>TRBJ2-1|TRBV7-2
CASSFGPFDEQFF
>TRBJ2-1|TRBV7-2
CASSLVLGTGGREQFF
>TRBJ1-2|TRBV7-9
CASSLASGQGGYGYTF
>TRBJ1-1|TRBV6-6
CASSWDGLNTEAFF
>TRBJ1-6|TRBV5-1
CASSPRSTGTGVNSPLHF
>TRBJ1-5|TRBV6-5
CASSYLGGGQPQHF
>TRBJ1-3|TRBV29-1
CSVDTGLPSGNTIYF
>TRBJ2-3|TRBV20-1
CSAGSAEGNTDTQYF
>TRBJ1-3|TRBV15
CATSRWTGALGNTIYF
>TRBJ2-7|TRBV7-6
CASSSGLAEQYF
>TRBJ2-2|TRBV7-2
CASSLVRVAGELFF
>TRBJ2-4|TRBV9
CASSVGQGGGQYF
>TRBJ2-3|TRBV20-1
CSARDDGRAPTDTQYF
>TRBJ2-1|TRBV18
CASSPGPSGTFNEQFF
>TRBJ1-2|TRBV19
CASSIASGGESYGYTF
>TRBJ1-2|TRBV29-1
CSVGGKGQNYGYTF
>TRBJ1-1|TRBV29-1
CSDNIGFREAFF
>TRBJ1-1|TRBV3-1
CASSQVGRTKVSFF
>TRBJ1-1|TRBV27
CASLSSTGTGVEAFF
>TRBJ2-6|TRBV30
CAWSGGRLAVGANVLTF
>TRBJ2-7|TRBV9
CASSPTGFRETEQYF
>TRBJ2-2|TRBV7-3
CASSPGLAGTGELFF
>TRBJ1-1|TRBV14
CASSRQVSNTEAFF
>TRBJ2-7|TRBV7-9
CASSHGPSGLYEQYF
>TRBJ2-1|TRBV20-1
CSARDLSSGTYNEQFF
>TRBJ1-4|TRBV5-1
CASSLGSATNEKLFF
>TRBJ2-7|TRBV5-1
CASSLARDPIYEQYF
>TRBJ2-2|TRBV5-1
CASSRTGTPSGELFF
>TRBJ2-1|TRBV5-1
CASSLVQAGKQFF
>TRBJ2-3|TRBV6-1
CASSPATSRALAQYF
>TRBJ2-3|TRBV5-1
CASSLVSTGRDTQYF
>TRBJ2-7|TRBV7-2
CASSLGIREDEQYF
>TRBJ1-5|TRBV12-3/TRBV12-4
CASSPRGQVDYSNQPQHF
>TRBJ1-1|TRBV11-3
CASSPGRANTEAFF
>TRBJ2-4|TRBV28
CASSHPGASKNIQYF
>TRBJ2-4|TRBV3-1
CASSPRWTSGEGAKNIQYF
>TRBJ2-4|TRBV7-8
CASSLGAGGSNIQYF
>TRBJ2-2|TRBV5-1
CASSAGHDTGELFF
>TRBJ2-2|TRBV10-3
CAISVEGLDTGELFF
>TRBJ1-1|TRBV5-8
CASSLNRENTEAFF
>TRBJ1-5|TRBV18
CASSPPLGRNQPQHF
>TRBJ2-7|TRBV4-2
CASSQASREDYEQYF
>TRBJ2-4|TRBV18
CASSSNVGVAKNIQYF
>TRBJ2-2|TRBV27
CASKSGGTGETGELFF